These T cell receptor beta chains were read from a single sample in a study of cytotoxic CD8 clonotypes in ibrutinib-treated CLL. The assay was immunoSEQ multiplex PCR, and TCRdb's table has in-frame clones only and misses some. The data contain 130,000 or so clones, 75% to 85% of them singletons. Sequences were derived from PBMCs, sampled after 12 months of ibrutinib treatment. The receptor set was obtained from a human donor with chronic lymphocytic leukemia. Each CDR3 is given with its conserved first and last residue. D genes are given only for firm matches. Expanded clones get a size class; other rows say once, few or many, or leave the size out.

j_call clone_size v_call d_call cdr3_aa cdr3_nt
TRBJ1-5 few TRBV2 - CASSVGQPQHF TGTGCCAGCAGTGTGGGGCAGCCCCAGCATTTT
TRBJ2-1 - TRBV7-3 TRBD2 CASSLTREATYNEQFF TGTGCCAGCAGCTTAACGCGGGAGGCGACCTACAATGAGCAGTTCTTC
TRBJ1-1 - TRBV4-1 - CASSQPRQGAEAFF TGCGCCAGCAGCCAACCGCGGCAGGGCGCTGAAGCTTTCTTT
TRBJ1-2 - TRBV6-1 - CASSPQPLREYGYTF TGTGCCAGCAGTCCCCAACCACTCCGGGAATATGGCTACACCTTC
TRBJ2-5 - TRBV11-2 - CASSLGNQETQYF TGTGCCAGCAGCTTAGGGAACCAAGAGACCCAGTACTTC
TRBJ2-7 - TRBV4-2 - CASSPRDRYYEQYF TGTGCCAGCAGCCCTCGGGACCGATACTACGAGCAGTACTTC
TRBJ2-5 once TRBV11-3 - CASSPRGVSRETQYF TGTGCCAGCAGCCCCCGGGGTGTCTCGAGGGAGACCCAGTACTTC
TRBJ2-3 once TRBV7-2 - CASSTHSTDTQYF TGTGCCAGCAGCACACACAGCACAGATACGCAGTATTTT
TRBJ2-1 once TRBV13 - CASSLVVSEQFF TGTGCCAGCAGCTTAGTGGTATCCGAGCAGTTCTTC
TRBJ2-2 - TRBV28 TRBD2 CASSLDVRAGGPPRTGELFF TGTGCCAGCAGTTTAGACGTTCGAGCGGGAGGTCCCCCGCGCACCGGGGAGCTGTTTTTT
TRBJ2-1 few TRBV5-1 TRBD2 CASSATSGRAGEQFF TGCGCCAGCAGCGCCACTAGCGGGAGGGCCGGTGAGCAGTTCTTC
TRBJ1-2 - TRBV7-2 - CASSLGGIQVYGYTF TGTGCCAGCAGCTTAGGCGGGATACAGGTCTATGGCTACACCTTC
TRBJ1-1 - TRBV4-1 TRBD1 CASSHPRDRSRGYTEAFF TGCGCCAGCAGCCATCCCCGGGACAGGAGTAGGGGGTACACTGAAGCTTTCTTT
TRBJ2-1 - TRBV12-5 TRBD2 CASDRTSGYYNEQFF TGTGCTAGTGACCGGACTAGCGGGTACTACAATGAGCAGTTCTTC
TRBJ2-1 - TRBV29-1 - CSAGGLVNEQFF TGCAGCGCTGGGGGCTTGGTCAATGAGCAGTTCTTC
TRBJ1-1 - TRBV7-3 - CASSLSPGQGTEAFF TGTGCCAGCAGCTTATCCCCTGGCCAGGGGACTGAAGCTTTCTTT
TRBJ2-1 few TRBV7-2 - CASSLTSGTYNEQFF TGTGCCAGCAGCCTTACGTCAGGGACGTACAATGAGCAGTTCTTC
TRBJ2-7 - TRBV4-2 TRBD2 CASSPAGGLAGDPSSYEQYF TGTGCCAGCAGCCCTGCGGGGGGACTAGCGGGAGACCCGAGCTCCTACGAGCAGTACTTC
TRBJ1-1 - TRBV4-3 - CASSLLSNTEAFF TGCGCCAGCAGTCTCCTCTCGAACACTGAAGCTTTCTTT
TRBJ2-2 - TRBV10-2 TRBD1 CASTGTGANTGELFF TGCGCCAGCACCGGGACAGGTGCGAACACCGGGGAGCTGTTTTTT
TRBJ2-7 - TRBV7-6 - CASSPEVGTYEQYF TGTGCCAGCAGCCCTGAGGTGGGTACCTACGAGCAGTACTTC
TRBJ2-7 - TRBV18 TRBD2 CASSPSGLAGGPYEQYF TGTGCCAGCTCACCCTCGGGACTAGCGGGAGGGCCCTACGAGCAGTACTTC
TRBJ1-2 - TRBV6-5 - CASSSPGQTFYGYTF TGTGCCAGCAGTTCCCCGGGACAAACCTTCTATGGCTACACCTTC
TRBJ1-2 - TRBV7-9 - CAAAFRGYTF TGTGCCGCCGCTTTTAGGGGCTACACCTTC
TRBJ2-5 - TRBV18 - CASSPRLQSQETQYF TGTGCCAGCTCACCCAGACTACAATCCCAAGAGACCCAGTACTTC
TRBJ2-7 - TRBV28 TRBD1 CASSSTGSYEQYF TGTGCCAGCAGTTCGACAGGGAGCTACGAGCAGTACTTC
TRBJ2-5 few TRBV5-4 - CASSQLRAGTQETQYF TGTGCCAGCAGCCAGCTCCGGGCAGGCACTCAAGAGACCCAGTACTTC
TRBJ1-2 - TRBV7-2 - CASSLAPTGNYGYTF TGTGCCAGCAGCTTAGCCCCCACAGGCAACTATGGCTACACCTTC
TRBJ2-1 - TRBV5-8 TRBD2 CASSSGLFSYNEQFF TGTGCCAGCAGCTCGGGACTATTCTCCTACAATGAGCAGTTCTTC
TRBJ2-7 - TRBV5-1 - CASSFQGYEQYF TGCGCCAGCAGTTTTCAGGGGTACGAGCAGTACTTC
TRBJ2-7 - TRBV2 - CASSEARGNYEQYF TGTGCCAGCAGTGAAGCTCGGGGGAACTACGAGCAGTACTTC
TRBJ2-1 - TRBV18 - CASSPIQGGDNEQFF TGTGCCAGCTCACCAATCCAGGGCGGAGACAATGAGCAGTTCTTC
TRBJ1-2 - TRBV6-5 - CASKTPYGYTF TGTGCCAGCAAAACCCCCTATGGCTACACCTTC
TRBJ1-2 - TRBV27 - CASSLSSSTALLYGYTF TGTGCCAGCAGTTTATCGAGTTCGACAGCTCTATTATATGGCTACACCTTC
TRBJ2-7 - TRBV27 - CASSPYAGTQGPFSYEQYF TGTGCCAGCAGCCCCTACGCCGGGACGCAGGGACCGTTCTCCTACGAGCAGTACTTC
TRBJ1-5 - TRBV4-2 - CASSLTFGGANQPQHF TGTGCCAGCAGCCTCACCTTTGGGGGAGCGAATCAGCCCCAGCATTTT
TRBJ1-2 - TRBV2 - CASSEQGLMAYGYTF TGTGCCAGCAGTGAGCAGGGTTTGATGGCATATGGCTACACCTTC
TRBJ1-4 - TRBV6-5 TRBD1 CASSLTGATNEKLFF TGTGCCAGCAGTTTAACAGGGGCAACTAATGAAAAACTGTTTTTT
TRBJ1-1 - TRBV18 - CASSPPPMYGTEAFF TGTGCCAGCTCACCACCGCCCATGTACGGCACTGAAGCTTTCTTT
TRBJ2-3 - TRBV28 - CASSLFGEISTDTQYF TGTGCCAGCAGTTTATTTGGGGAGATTAGCACAGATACGCAGTATTTT
TRBJ2-1 - TRBV5-4 TRBD2 CASSWRTSGRKDNEQFF TGTGCCAGCAGCTGGAGGACTAGCGGGAGGAAAGACAATGAGCAGTTCTTC
TRBJ2-3 - TRBV5-4 - CASSLDSTDTQYF TGTGCCAGCAGCCTAGATAGCACAGATACGCAGTATTTT
TRBJ2-7 - TRBV7-9 - CASSSHLAEQYF TGTGCCAGCAGCTCCCACCTGGCCGAGCAGTACTTC
TRBJ2-2 - TRBV7-9 - CASGRTNTGELFF TGTGCCAGCGGGAGGACGAACACCGGGGAGCTGTTTTTT
TRBJ1-5 few TRBV7-6 - CASSLVGQPQHF TGTGCCAGCAGCTTAGTGGGTCAGCCCCAGCATTTT
TRBJ2-7 - TRBV10-3 - CAYAWGGGYEQYF TGTGCCTATGCCTGGGGTGGAGGCTACGAGCAGTACTTC
TRBJ2-1 - TRBV10-1 TRBD2 CASGLAGLNEQFF TGCGCCAGCGGGCTAGCGGGATTGAATGAGCAGTTCTTC
TRBJ2-1 - TRBV9 TRBD2 CASSAPGTSGSEQFF TGTGCCAGCAGCGCCCCCGGGACTAGCGGATCGGAGCAGTTCTTC
TRBJ2-7 - TRBV2 - CASIVYSFSGEQYF TGTGCCAGCATAGTTTACTCTTTTTCGGGCGAGCAGTACTTC
TRBJ1-3 - TRBV7-9 - CASSPRSPQVHSGNTIYF TGTGCCAGCAGTCCCAGAAGTCCACAGGTCCACTCTGGAAACACCATATATTTT
TRBJ1-5 - TRBV18 TRBD1 CASGTGANQPQHF TGTGCCAGCGGGACAGGAGCTAATCAGCCCCAGCATTTT
TRBJ1-2 few TRBV20-1 - CSAPAGTGYTF TGCAGTGCCCCGGCGGGGACGGGCTACACCTTC
TRBJ2-1 - TRBV9 TRBD2 CASSPTSGEDNEQFF TGTGCCAGCAGCCCAACTAGCGGGGAAGACAATGAGCAGTTCTTC
TRBJ1-1 few TRBV2 - CASSDLVSRGAANTEAFF TGTGCCAGCAGTGACCTTGTCTCAAGAGGGGCGGCGAACACTGAAGCTTTCTTT
TRBJ2-7 - TRBV27 TRBD2 CASRLAGEVYEQYF TGTGCCAGCAGGCTAGCGGGAGAGGTCTACGAGCAGTACTTC